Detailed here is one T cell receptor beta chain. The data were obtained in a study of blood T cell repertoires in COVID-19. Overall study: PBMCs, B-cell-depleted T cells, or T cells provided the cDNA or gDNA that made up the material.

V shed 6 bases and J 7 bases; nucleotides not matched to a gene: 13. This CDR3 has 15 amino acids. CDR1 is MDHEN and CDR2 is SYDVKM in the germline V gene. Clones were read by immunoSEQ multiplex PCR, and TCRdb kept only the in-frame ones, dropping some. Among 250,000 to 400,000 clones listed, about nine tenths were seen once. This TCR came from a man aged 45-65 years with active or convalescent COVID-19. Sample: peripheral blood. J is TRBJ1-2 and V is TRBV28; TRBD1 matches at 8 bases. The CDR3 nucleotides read TGTGCCAGCAGCGTCCCAGGGGGCGGGTTTGGTGGCTACACCTTC. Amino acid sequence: CASSVPGGGFGGYTF.